One and the same sample provided the 15 T cell receptor beta chains below, sequenced in a study of T cells in Graves' hyperthyroidism and ophthalmopathy (dated by TCRdb to the late 2010s). Library prep was done by multiplex PCR. The sequencer listed for this sample is Illumina HiSeq 2000. Amplification of TCR beta CDR3 regions was carried out from RNA transcripts. The TCR CDR3 was subjected to a first round of RT-PCR using the HTBI primer set and the Qiagen OneStep RT-PCR kit. The raw public reads went through TCRdb reprocessing: fastp at Q25, MiXCR clone calling, in-frame beta chains kept. Identical CDR3 protein sequences are pooled into one entry, listed with their most common genes and DNA. The table for this sample lists about 350,000 distinct CDR3 sequences; about 15% of them were counted only once. Together, the top ten hold about 26% of the sample. Sequences were obtained from blood. The origin of the receptors is a young woman with Graves' hyperthyroidism.

This clonotype was picked up many times. The chain couples TRBV5-1 to TRBJ2-7, with D perhaps matching TRBD2 (6 bases). V lost 0 bases and J lost 5, with 18 bases in between. From germline, CDR1 is SGHRS and CDR2 YFSETQ. CDR3 size: 16 residues. DNA of the CDR3: TGCGCCAGCAGCTTGGATGATCTAGCGACGACCCACGAGCAGTACTTC. This encodes CASSLDDLATTHEQYF.

V usage is TRBV20-1 and J usage is TRBJ2-7; 8 bases align to TRBD1. This CDR3 spans 15 amino acids. CDR1 and CDR2 (germline): DFQATT, SNEGSKA (reference sequence). After removal of 6 bases from V and 6 bases from J, the junction contained 16 bases not matched to a gene. This chain's CDR3 is CSAGNSGQGSVEQYF. CDR3 DNA: TGCAGTGCCGGGAATAGCGGACAGGGATCGGTCGAGCAGTACTTC.

This clonotype was seen at least ten times. This chain links TRBV29-1 with TRBJ1-1; D is uncertain. CDR3 length equals 12 residues. Germline assignment: CDR1 SQVTM and CDR2 ANQGSEA. Trimming stripped 2 bases from V and 1 base from J, with 5 bases between. The DNA for the CDR3 is TGCAGCGTTGAACAGGAGAACACTGAAGCTTTCTTT. Amino acids: CSVEQENTEAFF.

With regard to this clonotype: A much larger clone is a single base away; this may be a read error. The V gene is TRBV28, the J gene TRBJ1-6; no reliable D call. The CDR3 sequence is 13 residues long. Germline V gene lookup returns CDR1 MDHEN and CDR2 SYDVKM. CDR3 in DNA: TGTGCCAGCATGCCAGGCTATAATTCACCCCCCCACTTT. Translating it yields CASMPGYNSPPHF.

In this sample, this clonotype turned up many times. This sequence joins TRBV12-3 or TRBV12-4 and TRBJ1-1; no clear D. This CDR3 comprises 14 residues. V lost 3 bases and J 0 bases, leaving 8 bases between the germline ends. Here the CDR3 reads CASSFKQLNTEAFF. In DNA form, the CDR3 reads TGTGCCAGCAGTTTCAAACAACTGAACACTGAAGCTTTCTTT.

This sequence joins TRBV19 and TRBJ2-3; TRBD1 might be the D (5 bases). The CDR3 contains 15 residues. Trimming removed 3 bases at V and 1 base at J, with 11 bases between. Germline CDR1 LNHDA, CDR2 SQIVND (reference sequence). CDR3: CASSMQGRGTDTQYF. DNA of the CDR3: TGTGCCAGTAGTATGCAGGGTAGGGGCACAGATACGCAGTATTTT. Full variable domain (outside the CDR3, taken from reference TRBV19 and TRBJ2-3): DGGITQSPKYLFRKEGQNVTLSCEQNLNHDAMYWYRQDPGQGLRLIYYSQIVNDFQKGDIAEGYSVSREKKESFPLTVTSAQKNPTAFYLCASSMQGRGTDTQYFGPGTRLTVL.

This clonotype was observed at least ten times. The gene calls are TRBV28 and TRBJ2-7; TRBD2 matches 8 bases. The length of the CDR3 is 16 residues. In germline, CDR1 is MDHEN, CDR2 SYDVKM. The V and J ends lost 4 bases and 5 bases, in that order; junction bases with no gene match: 13. The CDR3 sequence: CASSSRYGRAVDEQYF. The CDR3 region has the DNA TGTGCCAGCAGTTCCCGTTACGGGAGGGCCGTCGACGAGCAGTACTTC.

V usage is TRBV11-2 and J usage is TRBJ2-6; D uncertain. V lost 7 bases and J 0 bases, leaving 7 bases between the germline ends. Germline loops: CDR1 SGHAT, CDR2 FQNNGV. CDR3 length: 14 residues. DNA of the CDR3: TGTGCCAGCACCTTTGGCTCTGGGGCCAACGTCCTGACTTTC. Residues: CASTFGSGANVLTF.

This clonotype occurred many times. This chain uses TRBV19 with TRBJ1-5; maybe TRBD1 (6 bases). This CDR3 comprises 13 residues. V gave up 4 bases and J gave up 4 bases, with 8 bases separating them. The V gene's germline CDR1 is LNHDA and CDR2 SQIVND (reference sequence). For the CDR3, the DNA is TGTGCCAGTAGTAAGGACAGTAATCAGCCCCAGCATTTT. Its protein is CASSKDSNQPQHF.

This clonotype showed up many times. The chain carries TRBV15 and TRBJ2-1, with D perhaps matching TRBD1 (6 bases). V lost 5 bases to trimming and J lost 4 bases, with 15 bases between them. Germline V gene data show CDR1 as LNHNV and CDR2 as YYDKDF (reference sequence). The CDR3 has 15 residues. The DNA for the CDR3 is TGTGCCACCAGCGGCCAGGGACAAGTATACAATGAGCAGTTCTTC. Its protein product is CATSGQGQVYNEQFF.

This clonotype was detected a few times. The chain has TRBV7-9 and TRBJ2-1; 14 bases match TRBD2. V shed 4 bases and J 2 bases; nucleotides not matched to a gene: 16. Per the germline V gene, CDR1 is SEHNR and CDR2 is FQNEAQ (reference sequence). The CDR3 contains 21 residues. CDR3 protein: CASSSYLSGTSGSLTYNEQFF. The DNA of the CDR3 is TGTGCCAGCAGCTCCTATCTATCCGGGACTAGCGGGAGCCTTACCTACAATGAGCAGTTCTTC.

Many counts were recorded for this clonotype. The chain carries TRBV6-1 and TRBJ2-3; 14 bases fit TRBD2. Germline V gene sequence: CDR1 MNHNS, CDR2 SASEGT. This CDR3 is 16 amino acids long. Trimming removed 6 bases from V and 5 bases from J; junction bases left unmatched: 7. CDR3 sequence (DNA): TGTGCCAGCAGCCCTGGACTAGCGGGAGGTAGAGATACGCAGTATTTT. Its translation: CASSPGLAGGRDTQYF.

This clonotype occurred many times. The chain combines TRBV6-1 with TRBJ1-1; TRBD1 matches at 8 bases. The CDR3 is 14 residues long. Unmatched junction bases numbered 10, after V lost 6 bases and J lost 7 bases. The germline V gene encodes CDR1 MNHNS and CDR2 SASEGT. CDR3 sequence reads: CASRGQEDFFEAFF. In DNA, the CDR3 is TGTGCCAGCAGGGGACAGGAGGACTTTTTTGAAGCTTTCTTT.

About this clonotype itself: Mismatch with germline at one junction end may stem from a read error. The chain carries TRBV19 and TRBJ1-5; 7 bases are shared with TRBD1. CDR3 length: 15 residues. Germline V gene sequence: CDR1 LNHDA, CDR2 SQIVND (reference sequence). CDR3 amino acids: CASRIDDRDNQPQHF. As DNA, the CDR3 is TGTGCCAGTAGAATAGACGACAGGGACAATCAGCCCCAGCATTTT.

This clonotype has a count of ten or more. The chain carries TRBV12-3 or TRBV12-4 and TRBJ2-1; 7 bases line up with TRBD2. Unmatched junction bases numbered 11, after V lost 6 bases and J lost 3 bases. This CDR3 region has 16 residues. CDR3 in DNA: TGTGCCAGCAGCACGACCAGCTCTAGCGGCTACAATGAGCAGTTCTTC. It specifies CASSTTSSSGYNEQFF.